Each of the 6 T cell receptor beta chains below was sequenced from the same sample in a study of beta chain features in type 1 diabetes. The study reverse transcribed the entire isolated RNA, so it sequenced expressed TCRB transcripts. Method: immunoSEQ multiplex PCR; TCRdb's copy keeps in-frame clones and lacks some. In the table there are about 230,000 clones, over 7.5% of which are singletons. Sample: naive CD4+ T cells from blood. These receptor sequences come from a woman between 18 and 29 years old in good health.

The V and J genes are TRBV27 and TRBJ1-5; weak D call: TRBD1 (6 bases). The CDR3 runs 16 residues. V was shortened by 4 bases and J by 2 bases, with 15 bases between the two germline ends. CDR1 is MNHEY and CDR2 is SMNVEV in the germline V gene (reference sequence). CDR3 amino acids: CASSSAGARGNQPQHF. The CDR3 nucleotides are TGTGCCAGCAGTTCCGCGGGGGCGCGAGGCAATCAGCCCCAGCATTTT.

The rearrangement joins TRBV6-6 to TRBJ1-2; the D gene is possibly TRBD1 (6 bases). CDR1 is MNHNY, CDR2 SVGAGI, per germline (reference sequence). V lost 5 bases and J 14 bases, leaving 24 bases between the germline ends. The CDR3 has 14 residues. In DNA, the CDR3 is TGTGCCAGCAGTAGTAACACAGGGTTCTATGATTTTACCTTC. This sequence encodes CASSSNTGFYDFTF.

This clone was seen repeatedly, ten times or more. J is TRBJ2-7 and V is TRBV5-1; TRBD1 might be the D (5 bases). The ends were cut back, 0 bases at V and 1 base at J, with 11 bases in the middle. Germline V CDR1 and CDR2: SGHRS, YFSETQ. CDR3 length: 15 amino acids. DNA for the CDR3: TGCGCCAGCAGCTTGGTTGGGGCCGAGTCCTACGAGCAGTACTTC. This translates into CASSLVGAESYEQYF.

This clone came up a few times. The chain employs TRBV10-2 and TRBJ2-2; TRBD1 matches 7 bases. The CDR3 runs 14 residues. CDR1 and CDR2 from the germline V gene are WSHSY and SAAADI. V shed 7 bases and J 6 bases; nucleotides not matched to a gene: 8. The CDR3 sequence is CASNPTGAAGELFF. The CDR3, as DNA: TGCGCCAGCAATCCCACAGGGGCGGCCGGGGAGCTGTTTTTT.

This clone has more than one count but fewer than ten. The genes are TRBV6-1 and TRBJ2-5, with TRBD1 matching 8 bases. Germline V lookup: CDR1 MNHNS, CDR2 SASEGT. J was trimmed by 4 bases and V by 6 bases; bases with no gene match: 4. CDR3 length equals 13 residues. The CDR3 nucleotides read TGTGCCAGCAGCAACGACAGGGGAGAGACCCAGTACTTC. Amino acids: CASSNDRGETQYF.

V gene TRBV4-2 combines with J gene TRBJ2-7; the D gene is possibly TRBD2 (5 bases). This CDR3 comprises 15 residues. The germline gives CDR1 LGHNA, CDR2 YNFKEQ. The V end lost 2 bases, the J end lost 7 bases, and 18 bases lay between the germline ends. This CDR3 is CASSQSSVPSEEQYF. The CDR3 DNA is TGTGCCAGCAGCCAAAGTAGCGTACCCTCGGAAGAGCAGTACTTC.